Described below is a single T cell receptor beta chain sequence and its context. No antigen is known for it. At one end, the junction sequence differs from germline, possibly due to a read error. The CDR3 is 14 residues long. Germline V gene lookup returns CDR1 SGHNT and CDR2 YYREEE (reference sequence). This record comes from a study of tumor and adjacent non-tumor tissue in lung cancer. About the research overall: Each sample yielded a few million productive TCRbeta reads on average.

The template was RNA from unsorted bulk tissue. Donors were chemotherapy-naive, newly diagnosed lung cancer surgical patients in China, August–late 2014. Three rounds of nested PCR, following a modified ARM-PCR protocol, produced the TCRbeta library. TCRdb itself ran the multiplex PCR reads through MiXCR, one entry per CDR3 protein. The sample contains 65,000 to 90,000 distinct CDR3 sequences, around 65% of which appear only once. Findings of the study overall: Shorter survival was associated with higher TCR diversity in tumors. In normal lung, the top 100 clones were significantly more dominant than in tumor.

Input material: lung tumor tissue. The sequence came from a woman aged 65 to 85 with non-small cell lung cancer. The V call is TRBV5-4, the J call TRBJ1-1; weak D call: TRBD1 (5 bases). The CDR3 sequence is CASTWTTWNAEAFF. The CDR3 DNA is TGTGCCAGCACCTGGACAACATGGAACGCTGAAGCATTCTTT.